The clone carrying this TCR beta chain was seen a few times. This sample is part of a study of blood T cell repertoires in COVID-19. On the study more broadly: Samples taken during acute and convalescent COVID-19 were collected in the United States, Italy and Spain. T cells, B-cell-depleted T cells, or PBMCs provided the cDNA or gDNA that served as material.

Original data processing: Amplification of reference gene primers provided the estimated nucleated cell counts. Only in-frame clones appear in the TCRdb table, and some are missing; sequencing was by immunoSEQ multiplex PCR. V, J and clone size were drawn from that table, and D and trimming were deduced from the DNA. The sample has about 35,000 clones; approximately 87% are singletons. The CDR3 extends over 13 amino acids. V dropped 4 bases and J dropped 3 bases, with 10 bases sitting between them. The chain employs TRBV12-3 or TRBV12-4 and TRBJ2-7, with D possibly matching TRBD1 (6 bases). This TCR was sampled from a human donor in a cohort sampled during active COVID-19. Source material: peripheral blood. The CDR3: CASSSDRNYEQYF. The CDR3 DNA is TGTGCCAGCAGTTCCGACAGGAACTACGAGCAGTACTTC.